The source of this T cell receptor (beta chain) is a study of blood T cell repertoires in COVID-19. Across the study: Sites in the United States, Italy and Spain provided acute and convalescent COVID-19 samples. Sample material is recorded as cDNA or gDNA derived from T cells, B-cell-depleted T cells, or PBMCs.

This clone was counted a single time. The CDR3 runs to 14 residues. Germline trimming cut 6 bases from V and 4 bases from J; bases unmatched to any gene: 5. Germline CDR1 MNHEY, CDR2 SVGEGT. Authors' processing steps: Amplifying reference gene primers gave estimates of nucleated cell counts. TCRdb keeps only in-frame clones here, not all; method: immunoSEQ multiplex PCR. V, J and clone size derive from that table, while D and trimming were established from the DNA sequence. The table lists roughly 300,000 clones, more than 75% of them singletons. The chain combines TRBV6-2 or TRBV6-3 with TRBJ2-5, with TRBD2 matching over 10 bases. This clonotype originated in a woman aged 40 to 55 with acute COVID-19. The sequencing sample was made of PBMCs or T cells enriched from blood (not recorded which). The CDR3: CASSSLAGRETQYF. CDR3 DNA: TGTGCCAGCAGCTCACTAGCGGGACGAGAGACCCAGTACTTC.